A selection of T cell receptor beta chains follows, all from one sample in a study of T cell responses to AZD1222 COVID-19 vaccine. Using immunoSEQ multiplex PCR, the repertoire was profiled, and TCRdb retains in-frame clones only, with some absent. The table shows some 120,000 clones, with around 88% occurring only once. Sequences were derived from peripheral blood, sampled on day 0 of AZD1222 vaccination. Source of these receptors: an adult in good health. CDR3s include the opening cysteine and the closing phenylalanine or tryptophan. The D gene is left open where the match is weak. The listing skips clone size in some rows; elsewhere it reads once, few, many or a size class.

>TRBJ1-2|TRBV6-2/TRBV6-3|TRBD1|once
CASSSGTGGVSYTF
TGTGCCAGCAGTTCCGGGACAGGGGGCGTGAGCTACACCTTC
>TRBJ1-1|TRBV24-1|NA|NA
CATSVTGNTEAFF
TGTGCCACCAGTGTGACAGGGAACACTGAAGCTTTCTTT
>TRBJ2-1|TRBV28|TRBD2|NA
CALGTSGRDEQFF
TGTGCCCTCGGGACTAGCGGTAGGGATGAGCAGTTCTTC
>TRBJ2-3|TRBV6-1|TRBD2|NA
CASSDVGRAGYTDTQYF
TGTGCCAGCAGTGATGTGGGCAGAGCGGGGTACACAGATACGCAGTATTTT
>TRBJ2-5|TRBV18|TRBD1|NA
CASSPTGGEGETQYF
TGTGCCAGCTCACCGACAGGGGGCGAAGGAGAGACCCAGTACTTC
>TRBJ1-4|TRBV9|NA|NA
CASSVDSRNEKLFF
TGTGCCAGCAGCGTAGACAGTCGTAATGAAAAACTGTTTTTT
>TRBJ1-1|TRBV6-2/TRBV6-3|NA|NA
CASSSNTEAFF
TGTGCCAGCAGTTCTAACACTGAAGCTTTCTTT
>TRBJ2-7|TRBV13|NA|NA
CASSPPETYEQYF
TGTGCCAGCAGCCCACCTGAGACTTACGAGCAGTACTTC
>TRBJ1-3|TRBV20-1|NA|NA
CSASRGSTSDGNTIYF
TGCAGTGCTAGTAGGGGAAGCACTTCGGATGGAAACACCATATATTTT
>TRBJ2-7|TRBV7-3|TRBD1|NA
CASSLNRGSAYEQYF
TGTGCCAGCAGCTTAAACAGGGGGTCTGCCTACGAGCAGTACTTC
>TRBJ2-2|TRBV10-1|NA|NA
CASGLQSGELFF
TGCGCCAGCGGCCTCCAATCCGGGGAGCTGTTTTTT
>TRBJ1-2|TRBV4-2|NA|NA
CASSRPGQPEDGYTF
TGTGCCAGCAGCCGGCCCGGGCAGCCCGAGGATGGCTACACCTTC
>TRBJ1-1|TRBV18|NA|NA
CASSPRQPGQNTEAFF
TGTGCCAGCTCACCACGACAGCCCGGGCAGAACACTGAAGCTTTCTTT
>TRBJ1-5|TRBV4-1|NA|NA
CASSQAGGQPQHF
TGCGCCAGCAGCCAAGCGGGAGGGCAGCCCCAGCATTTT
>TRBJ1-1|TRBV19|NA|NA
CASRKWAEAFF
TGTGCCAGTAGGAAATGGGCTGAAGCTTTCTTT
>TRBJ1-2|TRBV24-1|NA|few
CATSVRPPGSRVSPSSNYGYTF
TGTGCCACCAGTGTTCGCCCGCCCGGGTCGAGGGTCAGCCCATCTTCTAACTATGGCTACACCTTC
>TRBJ2-1|TRBV7-9|NA|NA
CASSPPGNEQFF
TGTGCCAGCAGCCCCCCGGGTAATGAGCAGTTCTTC
>TRBJ1-3|TRBV28|NA|NA
CASSLLDSGNTIYF
TGTGCCAGCAGTTTACTAGACTCTGGAAACACCATATATTTT
>TRBJ1-1|TRBV18|NA|NA
CASSPMTAPGAFF
TGTGCCAGCTCACCCATGACAGCCCCTGGGGCTTTCTTT
>TRBJ2-5|TRBV7-3|NA|NA
CASSLVGFTQETQYF
TGTGCCAGCAGCTTAGTGGGGTTTACCCAAGAGACCCAGTACTTC
>TRBJ1-5|TRBV3-1/TRBV3-2|TRBD1|NA
CASSHSGGQPQHF
TGTGCCAGCAGCCACTCAGGGGGGCAGCCCCAGCATTTT
>TRBJ1-4|TRBV24-1|NA|once
CATSGRTNEKLFF
TGTGCCACCAGTGGTAGAACTAATGAAAAACTGTTTTTT
>TRBJ2-1|TRBV19|TRBD2|NA
CASSRTSGVANEQFF
TGTGCCAGTAGTCGAACTAGCGGGGTTGCTAATGAGCAGTTCTTC
>TRBJ1-2|TRBV19|NA|few
CASRKDSLTNYGYTF
TGTGCCAGTAGAAAAGACAGTCTAACTAACTATGGCTACACCTTC
>TRBJ2-1|TRBV2|TRBD2|NA
CASSPTGTSGERAEQFF
TGTGCCAGCAGCCCCACGGGGACTAGCGGGGAGCGAGCTGAGCAGTTCTTC
>TRBJ2-7|TRBV27|TRBD2|NA
CASSLRLAGTTTSYEQYF
TGTGCCAGCAGTTTGAGACTAGCGGGAACTACTACCTCCTACGAGCAGTACTTC
>TRBJ2-2|TRBV6-5|TRBD1|NA
CASRLTGADTGELFF
TGTGCCAGCAGACTGACAGGGGCGGACACCGGGGAGCTGTTTTTT
>TRBJ2-6|TRBV20-1|NA|NA
CSASPAGSSGANVLTF
TGCAGTGCTAGTCCCGCAGGGAGCTCTGGGGCCAACGTCCTGACTTTC
>TRBJ2-3|TRBV7-3|TRBD2|NA
CASTLGGSADTQYF
TGTGCCAGCACCCTGGGGGGGAGCGCAGATACGCAGTATTTT
>TRBJ2-1|TRBV4-1|TRBD2|NA
CASSQEISGSTYNEQFF
TGCGCCAGCAGCCAAGAGATAAGCGGGAGTACCTACAATGAGCAGTTCTTC
>TRBJ1-3|TRBV6-2/TRBV6-3|NA|NA
CASSYRLGHSGNTIYF
TGTGCCAGCAGTTACCGCCTCGGACACTCTGGAAACACCATATATTTT
>TRBJ2-3|TRBV7-3|NA|NA
CASSLNPKDTQYF
TGTGCCAGCAGCTTAAATCCTAAGGATACGCAGTATTTT
>TRBJ2-7|TRBV4-2|TRBD2|NA
CASSQGASGGPYEQYF
TGTGCCAGCAGCCAAGGGGCTAGCGGGGGCCCCTACGAGCAGTACTTC
>TRBJ2-1|TRBV7-6|TRBD1|NA
CASSLVVSGQSYNEQFF
TGTGCCAGCAGCTTAGTAGTGTCGGGACAGTCCTACAATGAGCAGTTCTTC
>TRBJ1-2|TRBV5-6|TRBD1|few
CASSFRDRAPMAGYTF
TGTGCCAGCAGCTTCCGGGACAGGGCCCCAATGGCGGGCTACACCTTC
>TRBJ2-3|TRBV2|NA|NA
CASSELRGGRSDTQYF
TGTGCCAGCAGTGAATTAAGGGGGGGGCGATCAGATACGCAGTATTTT
>TRBJ1-2|TRBV27|NA|NA
CASSFDRFYGYTF
TGTGCCAGCAGTTTTGACAGGTTTTATGGCTACACCTTC
>TRBJ1-1|TRBV27|TRBD1|once
CASSLGSTGGTEAFF
TGTGCCAGCAGTCTAGGGAGTACAGGGGGCACTGAAGCTTTCTTT
>TRBJ2-1|TRBV12-3/TRBV12-4|NA|NA
CASSSGSEQFF
TGTGCCAGCAGTTCCGGAAGTGAGCAGTTCTTC
>TRBJ1-1|TRBV7-3|NA|NA
CASSGDRNTEAFF
TGTGCCAGCAGCGGGGACCGGAACACTGAAGCTTTCTTT
>TRBJ2-2|TRBV7-9|TRBD2|NA
CASSLKTSGRTNTGELFF
TGTGCCAGCAGCCTGAAGACTAGCGGGAGGACAAACACCGGGGAGCTGTTTTTT
>TRBJ1-2|TRBV9|NA|NA
CASSTQGNYGYTF
TGTGCCAGCAGCACTCAGGGGAACTATGGCTACACCTTC
>TRBJ2-7|TRBV5-1|NA|NA
CASSLGANEQYF
TGCGCCAGCAGCTTGGGGGCGAACGAGCAGTACTTC
>TRBJ1-2|TRBV28|TRBD1|few
CASNPTGNGYTF
TGTGCCAGCAACCCGACAGGGAATGGCTACACCTTC
>TRBJ2-1|TRBV29-1|NA|NA
CSVPGIGIGEQFF
TGCAGCGTCCCGGGGATAGGGATCGGTGAGCAGTTCTTC
>TRBJ2-1|TRBV24-1|NA|NA
CATSDFYGFEQFF
TGTGCCACCAGTGATTTTTATGGGTTTGAGCAGTTCTTC
>TRBJ2-3|TRBV30|NA|NA
CAWRTAGGRTDTQYF
TGTGCCTGGAGAACCGCAGGGGGGAGGACAGATACGCAGTATTTT
>TRBJ2-3|TRBV2|NA|NA
CAIPPVGAQDTQYF
TGTGCCATCCCCCCCGTGGGGGCACAAGATACGCAGTATTTT
>TRBJ2-7|TRBV19|NA|NA
CLLGQPGFDEQYF
TGCCTCTTGGGCCAACCGGGGTTTGACGAGCAGTACTTC
>TRBJ2-7|TRBV5-1|TRBD1|NA
CASSLAGTAYEQYF
TGCGCCAGCAGCTTAGCCGGGACAGCCTACGAGCAGTACTTC
>TRBJ2-3|TRBV28|NA|NA
CASSLSQTVNTDTQYF
TGTGCCAGCAGTTTATCCCAAACTGTAAACACAGATACGCAGTATTTT
>TRBJ2-7|TRBV19|TRBD2|few
CASAGVESYEQYF
TGTGCCTCTGCGGGGGTGGAGTCCTACGAGCAGTACTTC
>TRBJ2-1|TRBV5-6|TRBD1|NA
CASSRWTGGDEQFF
TGTGCCAGCAGCCGTTGGACAGGGGGGGATGAGCAGTTCTTC
>TRBJ1-6|TRBV6-2/TRBV6-3|NA|NA
CASSYGRALKPYNSPLHF
TGTGCCAGCAGTTACGGCAGGGCGCTAAAGCCCTATAATTCACCCCTCCACTTT
>TRBJ2-5|TRBV7-2|NA|NA
CASSLWDQETQYF
TGTGCCAGCAGCTTATGGGACCAAGAGACCCAGTACTTC
>TRBJ2-1|TRBV7-2|NA|NA
CASSSTGNNEQFF
TGTGCCAGCAGCTCCACAGGGAACAATGAGCAGTTCTTC
>TRBJ1-1|TRBV5-4|TRBD1|NA
CASSSGGASFAEAFF
TGTGCCAGCAGCTCAGGGGGCGCCTCTTTCGCTGAAGCTTTCTTT
>TRBJ2-7|TRBV4-2|NA|NA
CASSQVFAGPMGYEQYF
TGTGCCAGCAGCCAAGTCTTCGCGGGGCCGATGGGCTACGAGCAGTACTTC